This T cell receptor beta chain was recorded in a study of blood T cell repertoires in COVID-19. Study overall: Both acute and convalescent COVID-19 samples were obtained from the United States, Italy and Spain. In each case, the material was cDNA or gDNA derived from T cells, B-cell-depleted T cells, or PBMCs.

How the authors handled the data: Amplified reference gene primers provided the basis for estimating nucleated cell counts. Profiling relied on immunoSEQ multiplex PCR, and the TCRdb table lists in-frame clones only, not all of them. D and trimming come from the DNA, and the V and J calls and clone size come from that table. The data show approximately 500,000 clones, approximately 90% seen once. CDR3 length: 12 residues. Germline assignment: CDR1 ENHRY and CDR2 SYGVKD. V trimming: 10 bases; J trimming: 3 bases; junction bases outside the gene matches: 6. This clone has just one count. Assignment of participants to cohorts was predicated upon participant-reported clinical history.

The V and J genes are TRBV10-3 and TRBJ2-7; 7 bases agree with TRBD1. Sequencing was performed on PBMCs or T cells enriched from blood (not recorded which). This sequence was found in a woman aged 40 to 49 who had recovered from COVID-19. CDR3 in DNA: TGTGCCACCGGGACAGCATTCTACGAGCAGTACTTC. Translating it yields CATGTAFYEQYF.